Listed below are T cell receptor beta chains from one sample, sequenced in a study of T cells in Graves' hyperthyroidism and ophthalmopathy. From the multiplex PCR reads, TCRdb called clonotypes with MiXCR, one entry per CDR3 protein. Of 350,000 to 450,000 distinct CDR3 sequences listed, about 14% are singletons. The sequencing input was blood. The source is a man in his fifties with Graves' ophthalmopathy. Each CDR3 is given without its conserved first and last residue.

>14|TRBV11-3
ASSLELAVDTGELF
>14|TRBV6-4
ASSDNYVTDTYEQY
>11|TRBV5-1
ASSTDSNQPQH
>12|TRBV20-1
SARDLGYTDTQY
>12|TRBV18
ASSPQQVNYGYT
>13|TRBV18
ASSPRQSSGNTIY
>13|TRBV18
ASSPRRDFDTEAF
>13|TRBV4-1
ASSQETGGWYEQY
>11|TRBV6-2/TRBV6-3
ASSYSSPSEQF
>11|TRBV7-8
ASSLGSTNIQY
>10|TRBV7-2
GASGAGYGYT
>14|TRBV20-1
SARDARTGRGSEQY
>14|TRBV27
ASRDPGQGVKDTQY
>15|TRBV7-9
ASSLAGTSGSGNIQY
>12|TRBV12-3/TRBV12-4
ATSRGRSNQPQH
>13|TRBV28
ASSPHGQGVYEQF
>14|TRBV9
ASSVASAGGSETQF
>16|TRBV27
ASSLRGDDSSGQETQY
>11|TRBV30
AWRESLGGFWY
>15|TRBV9
ASSVSTSGQADYEQY
>11|TRBV3-1
ASSPPVTYEQY
>13|TRBV5-1
ASSQGQPGYNEQF
>11|TRBV28
ASRLGGGNTIY
>16|TRBV7-9
ASSFVGLAGVEQETQY
>14|TRBV20-1
SARDSASGSINEQF
>13|TRBV2
ASSEVSGDGVGQF
>12|TRBV27
ASSFRGSNTEAF
>13|TRBV5-1
ASSLDGTGIDEQY
>12|TRBV29-1
SVTDAVGFGDQY
>16|TRBV30
AWRSDGAGEIAKNIQY
>11|TRBV20-1
SATAASGQPQH
>13|TRBV29-1
SGHRAGTSYNEQF
>11|TRBV3-1
ASSPGQEFILH
>12|TRBV12-3/TRBV12-4
ASRQGVGREKLF
>10|TRBV12-5
ACRGPQETQY
>11|TRBV29-1
SAKGSGSEEQF
>12|TRBV18
ASSPGPGSGGYT
>13|TRBV28
ASSSPSGGHYGYT
>12|TRBV2
ASSDPTENQPQH
>12|TRBV24-1
ATSDPTGRETQY
>13|TRBV28
ASNALAGAFYEQY
>12|TRBV6-2/TRBV6-3
ASTEAGPTYEQY
>10|TRBV19
ASMRWRGGYT
>13|TRBV2
ASIGFRLTKNIQY
>14|TRBV28
ASSIIAGGGTYGYT
>14|TRBV11-1
ASSLLLAGEWDTQY
>14|TRBV2
ASSVLRSSYNSPLH
>11|TRBV20-1
SVDRRGHNEQF
>15|TRBV11-2
ASSLGLAGGFQETQY
>12|TRBV7-9
ASSPVVVFPEQF
>12|TRBV10-3
AISPAGGTDTQY
>10|TRBV29-1
SVVAGQETQY
>13|TRBV28
ASSNGGAGREKLF
>13|TRBV2
ASRRLAGGADTQY
>15|TRBV7-2
ASSPYGSGRPTDTQY
>13|TRBV11-2
ASSSTGTVGSPLH